Here is one T cell receptor (beta chain) with its context. The Seattle site enrolled patients during active infection and followed them longitudinally. Germline CDR1 is KGHSH and CDR2 is LQKENI. This CDR3 region has 14 residues. The ends lost 4 bases at V and 5 bases at J; junction bases unmatched: 3. This record comes from a study of blood T cell repertoires in COVID-19. For the study at large: Italy, Spain and the United States were the sources of the convalescent and acute COVID-19 samples. Sample material is recorded as cDNA or gDNA derived from T cells, B-cell-depleted T cells, or PBMCs.

Original analysis: Cell counts per sample came from amplifying reference gene primers. Measured with immunoSEQ multiplex PCR; TCRdb has only the in-frame clones, and not every one. The V and J calls and clone size are taken from that table; D and trimming were inferred from the DNA. Of roughly 330,000 clones in the sample, about 87% were seen once. Source material: peripheral blood. The V gene is TRBV18, the J gene TRBJ2-3; the match to TRBD2 covers 10 bases. The clonotype comes from a man aged 25-40 years with COVID-19, enrolled during active disease. CDR3 coding DNA: TGTGCCAGCTCACTCCAGCGGGAGGGAGATACGCAGTATTTT. Protein: CASSLQREGDTQYF.